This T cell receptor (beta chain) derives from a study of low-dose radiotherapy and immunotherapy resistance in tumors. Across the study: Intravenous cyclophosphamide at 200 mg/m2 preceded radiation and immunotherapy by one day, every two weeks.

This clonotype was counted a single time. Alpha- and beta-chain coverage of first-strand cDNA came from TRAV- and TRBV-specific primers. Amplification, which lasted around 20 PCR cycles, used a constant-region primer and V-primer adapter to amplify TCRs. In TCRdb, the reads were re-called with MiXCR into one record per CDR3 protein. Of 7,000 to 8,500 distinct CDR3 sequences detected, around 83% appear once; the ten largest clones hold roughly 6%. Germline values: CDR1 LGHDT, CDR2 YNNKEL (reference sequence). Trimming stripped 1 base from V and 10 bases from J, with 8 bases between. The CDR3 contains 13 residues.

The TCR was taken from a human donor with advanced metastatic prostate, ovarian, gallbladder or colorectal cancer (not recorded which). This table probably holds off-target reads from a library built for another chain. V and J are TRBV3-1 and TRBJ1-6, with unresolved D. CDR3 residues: CASSQALSSPLHF. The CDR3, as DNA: TGTGCCAGCAGCCAAGCTTTGTCCTCACCCCTCCACTTT.